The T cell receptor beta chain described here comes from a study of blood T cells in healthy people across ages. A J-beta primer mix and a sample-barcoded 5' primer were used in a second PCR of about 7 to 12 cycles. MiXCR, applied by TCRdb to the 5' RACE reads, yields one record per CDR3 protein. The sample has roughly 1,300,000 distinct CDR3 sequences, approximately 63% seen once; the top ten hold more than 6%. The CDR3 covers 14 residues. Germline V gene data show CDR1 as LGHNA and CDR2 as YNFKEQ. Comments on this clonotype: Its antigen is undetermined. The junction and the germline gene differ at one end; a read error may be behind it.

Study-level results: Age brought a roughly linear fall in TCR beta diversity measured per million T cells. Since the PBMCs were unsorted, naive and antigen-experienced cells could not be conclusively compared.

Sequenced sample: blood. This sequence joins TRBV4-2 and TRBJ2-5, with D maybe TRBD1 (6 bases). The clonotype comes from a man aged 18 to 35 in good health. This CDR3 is CASGWGPYQATQYF. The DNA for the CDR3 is TGTGCCAGCGGCTGGGGGCCTTACCAAGCGACCCAGTACTTC.